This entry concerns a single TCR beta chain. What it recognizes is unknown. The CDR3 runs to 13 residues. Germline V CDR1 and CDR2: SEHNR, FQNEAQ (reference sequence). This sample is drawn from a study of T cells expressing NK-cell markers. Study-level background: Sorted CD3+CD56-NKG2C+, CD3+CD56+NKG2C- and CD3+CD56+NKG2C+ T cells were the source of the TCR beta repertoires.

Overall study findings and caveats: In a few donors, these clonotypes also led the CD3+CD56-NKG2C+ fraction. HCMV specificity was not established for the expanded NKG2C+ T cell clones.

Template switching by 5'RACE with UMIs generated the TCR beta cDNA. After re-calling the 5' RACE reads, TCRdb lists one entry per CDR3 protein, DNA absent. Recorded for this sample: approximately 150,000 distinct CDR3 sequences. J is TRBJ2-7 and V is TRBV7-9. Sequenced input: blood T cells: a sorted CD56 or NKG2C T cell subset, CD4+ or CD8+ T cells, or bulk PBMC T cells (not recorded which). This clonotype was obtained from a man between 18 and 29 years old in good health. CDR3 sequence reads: CASSPDSSYEQYF.